This T cell receptor (beta chain) originates from a study of T cell responses to AZD1222 COVID-19 vaccine. Study results and caveats: Clonal diversity was possibly underestimated; the donors were predominantly white British and more often female. Only after the peak T cell response were repertoires sampled.

A word on this clone: No antigen is known for it.

The repertoire was sequenced with immunoSEQ multiplex PCR; TCRdb's copy has only in-frame clones and lacks some. Here the sample spans around 120,000 clones, 87% being singletons. Per germline, CDR1 LGHNA and CDR2 YNFKEQ. Trimming took 0 bases from V and 0 from J, leaving 17 bases between them. The CDR3 is 18 residues long. This TCR came from an adult in good health. The V call is TRBV4-2, the J call TRBJ1-2, with D perhaps matching TRBD1 (5 bases). The sample here was peripheral blood, taken on day 0 of AZD1222 vaccination. CDR3 DNA sequence: TGTGCCAGCAGCCAAGATCTCGCAGAGGGGCCTACTAACTATGGCTACACCTTC. Its protein product is CASSQDLAEGPTNYGYTF.